Below, 30 T cell receptor beta chains from the same sample are listed, as sequenced in a study of early T cells in non-severe SARS-CoV-2 infection. TCRdb reprocessed the 5' RACE reads with MiXCR, giving one entry per CDR3 protein. This table holds 80,000 or so distinct CDR3 sequences, over 12% found once. The sequencing input was whole blood. These receptors all stem from an adult who was a healthcare worker with PCR-confirmed SARS-CoV-2 infection or an uninfected control (not recorded which).

The rearrangement uses TRBV28 and TRBJ2-7, with TRBD1 as a possible D gene (6 bases). V was trimmed by 10 bases and J by 3 bases, leaving 16 bases between them. The length of the CDR3 is 13 residues. Germline CDR1 and CDR2: MDHEN and SYDVKM. In DNA form, the CDR3 reads TGTGCCACCTACCCCGGACAGAGCTACGAGCAGTACTTC. This codes for CATYPGQSYEQYF.

This clonotype showed up just a few times. The CDR3 region has the DNA TGCAGCGTTGAATACCAGGGGAGCGGGAGCGGAGATACGCAGTATTTT. It is translated as CSVEYQGSGSGDTQYF. The chain carries TRBV29-1 and TRBJ2-3; 8 bases line up with TRBD2. Germline-derived CDR1 and CDR2 are SQVTM and ANQGSEA. Trimming at V came to 2 bases and at J to 5 bases, leaving 12 bases not matched to a gene. This CDR3 comprises 16 residues.

This clonotype was seen at least ten times. V and J are TRBV6-1 and TRBJ2-4, with 7 bases aligning to TRBD1. Unmatched junction bases numbered 5, after V lost 2 bases and J lost 1 base. The CDR3 contains 16 residues. Germline CDR1 is MNHNS and CDR2 is SASEGT. CDR3 DNA sequence: TGTGCCAGCAGTGAAAGGGGACAGATGGCCAAAAACATTCAGTACTTC. Its protein product is CASSERGQMAKNIQYF.

The rearrangement links TRBV7-2 to TRBJ2-1; D is perhaps TRBD2 (6 bases). V was cut by 2 bases and J by 5 bases, with 16 bases left in between. The CDR3 consists of 16 residues. Germline CDR1 and CDR2: SGHTA and FQGNSA. This CDR3 is CASSLSGLANHNEQFF. The CDR3 bases are TGTGCCAGCAGCTTAAGCGGGCTAGCGAACCACAATGAGCAGTTCTTC.

The rearrangement uses TRBV2 and TRBJ1-4; maybe TRBD1 (6 bases). The V and J ends lost 5 bases and 5 bases respectively, with 15 bases between them. Germline assignment: CDR1 SNHLY and CDR2 FYNNEI. The CDR3 has 15 residues. In DNA form, the CDR3 reads TGTGCCAGCAGTAAGGACAGCCAAGTAAATGAAAAACTGTTTTTT. It translates to CASSKDSQVNEKLFF.

The table lists this clonotype with many counts. The chain is built from TRBV3-1 and TRBJ2-7; D remains ambiguous. CDR3 size: 14 residues. CDR1 is LGHDT, CDR2 YNNKEL, per germline (reference sequence). The ends were cut back, 0 bases at V and 1 base at J, with 7 bases in the middle. The DNA for the CDR3 is TGTGCCAGCAGCCAAGAGTTTGATTCCTACGAGCAGTACTTC. As protein: CASSQEFDSYEQYF.

This clonotype was seen many times. This chain links TRBV2 with TRBJ2-3; 9 bases are shared with TRBD2. Germline CDR1 is SNHLY and CDR2 is FYNNEI. The CDR3 contains 17 residues. V trimming: 2 bases; J trimming: 6 bases; junction bases outside the gene matches: 12. The CDR3 DNA sequence: TGTGCCAGCAGTGAATTTCGCGTGGCGGGGGGGCCGGATACGCAGTATTTT. Amino acids: CASSEFRVAGGPDTQYF.

This clonotype was found many times. The chain combines TRBV12-3 or TRBV12-4 with TRBJ1-4; D unresolved. Trimming cost V 3 bases and J 8 bases, with 10 bases left between them. The CDR3 has 13 residues. The CDR3 coding sequence is TGTGCCAGCAGTTTCTATGGGCGAGAAAAACTGTTTTTT. Translated: CASSFYGREKLFF.

The chain is built from TRBV11-3 and TRBJ2-5, with TRBD2 matching over 13 bases. CDR1 is SGHNT, CDR2 YENEEA, per germline. V shed 5 bases, J shed 4 bases, and the junction held 7 bases outside the gene matches. CDR3 length equals 16 residues. The CDR3 region is CASSKRLAGGRETQYF. CDR3 DNA: TGTGCCAGCAGCAAGAGACTAGCGGGAGGTAGAGAGACCCAGTACTTC.

This rearrangement joins TRBV7-2 to TRBJ1-6, with D unresolved. CDR1 and CDR2 from the germline V gene are SGHTA and FQGNSA. The CDR3 is made up of 15 amino acids. V was shortened by 4 bases and J by 0 bases, with 7 bases between the two germline ends. CDR3 nucleotide sequence: TGTGCCAGCAGCTACGATAGCTCCTATAATTCACCCCTCCACTTT. The encoded protein is CASSYDSSYNSPLHF.

This clonotype has only a few counts. The rearrangement joins TRBV5-4 to TRBJ2-7; a possible D gene is TRBD1 (6 bases). Trimming took off 4 bases at V and 6 bases at J, with 11 bases between the two ends. Germline CDR1 and CDR2: SGHNT and YYREEE (reference sequence). This CDR3 has 12 residues. The CDR3 is CASSPQGGEQYF. The CDR3 bases are TGTGCCAGCAGCCCACAGGGTGGCGAGCAGTACTTC.

This clonotype has only a few counts. The chain recombines TRBV25-1 with TRBJ2-6; D may be TRBD1 or TRBD2 (5 bases each). The CDR3 totals 18 residues. Trimming removed 5 bases at V and 1 base at J, with 18 bases between. CDR1 and CDR2 from the germline V gene are MGHDK and SYGVNS. This CDR3 reads CASSQGEGRASGANVLTF. CDR3 nucleotide sequence: TGTGCCAGCAGTCAGGGCGAGGGACGCGCATCTGGGGCCAACGTCCTGACTTTC. The full variable domain, completed using reference TRBV25-1 and TRBJ2-6, is EADIYQTPRYLVIGTGKKITLECSQTMGHDKMYWYQQDPGMELHLIHYSYGVNSTEKGDLSSESTVSRIRTEHFPLTLESARPSHTSQYLCASSQGEGRASGANVLTFGAGSRLTVL.

In this sample, this clonotype turned up many times. This sequence joins TRBV7-3 and TRBJ1-2; 7 nucleotides align to TRBD1. CDR1 SGHTA and CDR2 FQGTGA come from the germline V gene. This CDR3 has 13 amino acids. V was clipped by 0 bases and J by 8 bases; unmatched bases: 3. This chain's CDR3 is CASSLTGGDGYTF. As DNA, the CDR3 is TGTGCCAGCAGCTTAACAGGGGGCGACGGCTACACCTTC.

The chain links TRBV7-2 to TRBJ2-1, with 8 bases aligning to TRBD1. The V gene's germline CDR1 is SGHTA and CDR2 FQGNSA. V lost 5 bases, J lost 3 bases, and 9 bases stayed unmatched. This CDR3 has 16 residues. The CDR3 coding sequence is TGTGCCAGCAGCCGTAGTGGGACAGGCATCTACAATGAGCAGTTCTTC. This translates into CASSRSGTGIYNEQFF.

This clonotype was recorded a few times. No DNA is shown, since the ends of the CDR3 on it are uncertain; the CDR3 is the one TCRdb lists. The CDR3 spells CASRRGLAGVGPGSCFF. V is TRBV7-3 and J is TRBJ2-2; TRBD2, the table's D call, was not compared with the DNA. Termini included, the CDR3 measures 17 amino acids. CDR1 and CDR2 (germline): SGHTA, FQGTGA.

This chain uses TRBV3-1 with TRBJ2-7; 11 bases line up with TRBD1. The CDR3 is made up of 15 amino acids. The germline gives CDR1 LGHDT, CDR2 YNNKEL (reference sequence). The trim removed 4 bases at V and 4 bases at J, leaving 6 bases unmatched. The CDR3: CASSPGTGGTYEQYF. CDR3 sequence (DNA): TGTGCCAGCAGCCCCGGGACAGGGGGTACGTACGAGCAGTACTTC.

This clonotype was counted between two and nine times. The V gene is TRBV11-2, the J gene TRBJ1-5; 10 bases are a match to TRBD1. J lost 11 bases, V lost 5 bases, and 9 bases had no gene match. The CDR3 length is 14 residues. CDR1 is SGHAT and CDR2 is FQNNGV in the germline V gene. The CDR3 loop is CASSGGQGSRAQHF. CDR3 nucleotides: TGTGCCAGCAGCGGGGGACAGGGGTCCAGGGCCCAGCATTTT.

This sequence joins TRBV5-8 and TRBJ2-2; the D is unclear. V gave up 1 base and J gave up 7 bases, with 23 bases separating them. Germline V CDR1 and CDR2: SGHTS, YDEGEE. The CDR3 is 18 residues long. This chain's CDR3 is CASSLLLSTLRVHGELFF. In DNA, the CDR3 is TGTGCCAGCAGCTTGTTATTATCTACGCTGAGAGTACACGGGGAGCTGTTTTTT.

In its sample, this clonotype was seen many times. The V and J genes are TRBV6-6 and TRBJ2-3, with 8 nucleotides matching TRBD1. The CDR3 length is 15 residues. V trimming: 5 bases; J trimming: 0 bases; junction bases outside the gene matches: 4. Per the germline V gene, CDR1 is MNHNY and CDR2 is SVGAGI (reference sequence). This CDR3 reads CASSRQGYSTDTQYF. The CDR3 coding sequence is TGTGCCAGCAGTCGACAGGGGTACAGCACAGATACGCAGTATTTT.

This chain connects TRBV7-2 to TRBJ1-6; D is unclear. The CDR3 consists of 16 residues. Trimming shortened V by 8 bases and J by 3 bases, and 17 bases separated the two germline ends. Germline V gene lookup returns CDR1 SGHTA and CDR2 FQGNSA. CDR3 amino acids: CASLFSSTLYNSPLHF. The CDR3, as DNA: TGTGCCAGCCTTTTCTCCTCAACCCTCTATAATTCACCCCTCCACTTT.

This clonotype was seen repeatedly, ten times or more. V is TRBV10-3 and J is TRBJ2-7; perhaps D is TRBD1 or TRBD2 (5 bases each). The CDR3 covers 14 residues. Looked up from germline, CDR1 is ENHRY and CDR2 is SYGVKD. V lost 9 bases to trimming and J lost 12 bases, with 27 bases between them. CDR3: CAILDPGTALSPYF. DNA of the CDR3: TGTGCCATACTAGATCCCGGGACGGCTCTAAGCCCGTACTTC.

This clonotype was recorded many times. The rearrangement joins TRBV10-2 to TRBJ2-7, with 7 bases identical to TRBD1. The CDR3 runs 14 residues. The germline V gene has CDR1 WSHSY and CDR2 SAAADI. V lost 8 bases, J lost 4 bases, and 11 bases stayed unmatched. Here the CDR3 DNA reads TGCGCCAGCGGGGGCCGACAGGGTTCATACGAGCAGTACTTC. It translates to CASGGRQGSYEQYF.

This chain uses TRBV7-9 with TRBJ2-4; D gene uncertain. The V end lost 4 bases, the J end lost 6 bases, and 7 bases lay between the germline ends. Per the germline V gene, CDR1 is SEHNR and CDR2 is FQNEAQ (reference sequence). The CDR3 totals 12 residues. The chain's CDR3 is CASSYDPNIQYF. CDR3 bases: TGTGCCAGCAGCTACGACCCAAACATTCAGTACTTC.

This clonotype was observed many times. J is TRBJ2-3 and V is TRBV7-6; D gene ambiguous. V was shortened by 5 bases and J by 5 bases, with 8 bases between the two germline ends. The CDR3 spans 12 residues. Germline V lookup: CDR1 SGHVS, CDR2 FNYEAQ. This chain's CDR3 is CASSLAEDTQYF. CDR3 sequence (DNA): TGTGCCAGCAGCCTTGCGGAAGATACGCAGTATTTT.

This clonotype was found a few times. V gene TRBV7-3 combines with J gene TRBJ1-1; D unresolved. Germline V gene sequence: CDR1 SGHTA, CDR2 FQGTGA. CDR3 length: 12 residues. Trimming took off 5 bases at V and 7 bases at J, with 11 bases between the two ends. The CDR3, as DNA: TGTGCCAGCAGCCGAACGGGCGGTGAAGCTTTCTTT. This gives the protein CASSRTGGEAFF.

This clonotype appeared many times. The rearrangement links TRBV6-1 to TRBJ1-6; the D is unclear. Germline V gene sequence: CDR1 MNHNS, CDR2 SASEGT. The CDR3 has 13 residues. V lost 2 bases to trimming and J lost 3 bases, with 2 bases between them. Written as DNA, the CDR3 is TGTGCCAGCAGTGAAAACTATAATTCACCCCTCCACTTT. Residues: CASSENYNSPLHF.

The chain joins TRBV3-1 to TRBJ2-2, with 7 bases identical to TRBD2. The CDR3 is 14 residues long. V dropped 6 bases and J dropped 6; count of bases not matched to a gene: 7. The germline V gene encodes CDR1 LGHDT and CDR2 YNNKEL (reference sequence). For the CDR3, the DNA is TGTGCCAGCAGTCGGACTAGTGGTTCCGGGGAGCTGTTTTTT. Amino acid sequence: CASSRTSGSGELFF.

At least ten counts were recorded for this clonotype. V is TRBV7-9 and J is TRBJ2-4; no clear D gene. Per the germline V gene, CDR1 is SEHNR and CDR2 is FQNEAQ (reference sequence). With 2 bases removed from V and 0 bases from J, the gap between germline ends came to 11 bases. The CDR3 is 16 residues long. The CDR3 bases are TGTGCCAGCAGCTTACCCCCCAGGTTAGCCAAAAACATTCAGTACTTC. Protein: CASSLPPRLAKNIQYF.

This clonotype has more than one count but fewer than ten. The chain is built from TRBV6-1 and TRBJ2-7; weak D call: TRBD2 (6 bases). The CDR3 spans 13 residues. Germline V gives CDR1 MNHNS, CDR2 SASEGT. V was cut by 4 bases and J by 2 bases, with 9 bases left in between. CDR3 DNA: TGTGCCAGCAGTGCGGGACTTGCCTACGAGCAGTACTTC. As protein: CASSAGLAYEQYF.

The chain links TRBV28 to TRBJ2-7, with a tentative D call TRBD1 (6 bases). CDR3 length: 14 residues. CDR1 MDHEN and CDR2 SYDVKM come from the germline V gene. V lost 5 bases, J lost 2 bases, and 13 bases lay in between. CDR3 region: CASSPGQQPYEQYF. CDR3 DNA sequence: TGTGCCAGCAGTCCTGGACAGCAGCCCTACGAGCAGTACTTC.